A single T cell receptor (beta chain) is shown here with its context. The source of the sample is a study of cytomegalovirus exposure and HLA in healthy donors. CDR1 is WSHSY and CDR2 is SAAADI in the germline V gene. The length of the CDR3 is 18 residues. Trimming removed 2 bases from V and 1 base from J, with 20 bases in between. The PCR ran on 60 Vbeta and 13 Jbeta primers. Only in-frame clones appear in the TCRdb table, and some are missing; sequencing was by immunoSEQ multiplex PCR. The table shows roughly 90,000 clones, with 65% to 90% occurring only once. The chain links TRBV10-2 to TRBJ1-2; no reliable D call. Sequenced input: PBMCs. This sequence was found in a man under 40 in good health and CMV-seropositive. This chain's CDR3 is CASSEPSPGVRVNYGYTF. CDR3 nucleotide sequence: TGCGCCAGCAGTGAGCCGAGCCCGGGTGTACGCGTTAACTATGGCTACACCTTC.